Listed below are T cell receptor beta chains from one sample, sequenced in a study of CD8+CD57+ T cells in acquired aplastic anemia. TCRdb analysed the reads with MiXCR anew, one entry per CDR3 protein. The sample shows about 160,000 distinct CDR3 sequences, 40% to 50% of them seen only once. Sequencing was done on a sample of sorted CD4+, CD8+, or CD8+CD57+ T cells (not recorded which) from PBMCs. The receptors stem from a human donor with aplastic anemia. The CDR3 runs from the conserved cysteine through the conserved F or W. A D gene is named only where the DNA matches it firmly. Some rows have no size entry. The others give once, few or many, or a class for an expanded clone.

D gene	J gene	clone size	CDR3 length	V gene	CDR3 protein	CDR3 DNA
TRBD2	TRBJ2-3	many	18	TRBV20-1	CSARDKILSSGGSDTQYF	TGCAGTGCTAGAGATAAAATCCTCTCTAGCGGGGGGTCAGATACGCAGTATTTT
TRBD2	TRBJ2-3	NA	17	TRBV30	CAWSVGVAGGPTDTQYF	TGTGCCTGGAGTGTAGGGGTAGCGGGAGGGCCAACAGATACGCAGTATTTT
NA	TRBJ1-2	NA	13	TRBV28	CASSPGLGYGYTF	TGTGCCAGCAGTCCGGGGTTAGGCTATGGCTACACCTTC
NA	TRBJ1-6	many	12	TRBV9	CASSLMNSPLHF	TGTGCCAGCAGTTTAATGAATTCACCCCTCCACTTT
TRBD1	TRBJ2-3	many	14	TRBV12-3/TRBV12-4	CATSGQGGTDTQYF	TGTGCCACCAGCGGACAGGGAGGCACAGATACGCAGTATTTT
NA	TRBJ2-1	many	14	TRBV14	CASSPLVGNNEQFF	TGTGCCAGCAGCCCCCTTGTCGGCAACAATGAGCAGTTCTTC
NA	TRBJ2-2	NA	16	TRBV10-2	CASSHPERRDTGELFF	TGCGCCAGCAGCCACCCCGAGAGGCGCGACACCGGGGAGCTGTTTTTT
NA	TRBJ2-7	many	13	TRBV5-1	CASSLGKLYEQYF	TGCGCCAGCAGCTTGGGGAAACTTTACGAGCAGTACTTC
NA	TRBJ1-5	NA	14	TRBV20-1	CSASRRPSNQPQHF	TGCAGTGCTAGTAGGCGGCCTAGCAATCAGCCCCAGCATTTT
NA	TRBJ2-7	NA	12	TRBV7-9	CASWTGGNEQYF	TGTGCCAGCTGGACAGGAGGGAACGAGCAGTACTTC
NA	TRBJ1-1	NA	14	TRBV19	CASSIGSHNTEAFF	TGTGCCAGTAGTATAGGCAGCCATAACACTGAAGCTTTCTTT
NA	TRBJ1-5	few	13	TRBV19	CASIGRGNQPQHF	TGTGCCAGTATCGGGAGGGGGAATCAGCCCCAGCATTTT
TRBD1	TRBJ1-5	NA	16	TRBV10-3	CAISDQKQGAGQPQHF	TGTGCCATCAGTGACCAAAAACAGGGGGCCGGACAGCCCCAGCATTTT
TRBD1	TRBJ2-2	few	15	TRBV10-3	CAGGQGPLDTGELFF	TGTGCCGGAGGACAGGGGCCCCTGGACACCGGGGAGCTGTTTTTT
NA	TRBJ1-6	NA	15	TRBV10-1	CASSLSGRATSPLHF	TGCGCCAGCAGTCTTAGCGGCAGGGCGACTTCACCCCTCCACTTT
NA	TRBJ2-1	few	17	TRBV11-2	CASSFAAAARAYNEQFF	TGTGCCAGCAGCTTTGCCGCTGCGGCCAGGGCCTACAATGAGCAGTTCTTC
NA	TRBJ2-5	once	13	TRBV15	CATSGRLQETQYF	TGTGCCACCAGCGGTCGATTACAAGAGACCCAGTACTTC
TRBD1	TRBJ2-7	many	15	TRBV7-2	CASSGGQVYSYEQYF	TGTGCCAGCAGCGGGGGACAGGTCTACTCCTACGAGCAGTACTTC
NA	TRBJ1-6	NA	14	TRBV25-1	CASSDRDGNSPLHF	TGTGCCAGCAGTGACAGGGACGGTAATTCACCCCTCCACTTT